Reported below is one TCR beta chain. The sample carries other DNA sequences with the same CDR3. The data are from a study of cytomegalovirus exposure and HLA in healthy donors. V lost 0 bases, J lost 7 bases, and 3 bases stayed unmatched. From germline, CDR1 is SGHRS and CDR2 YFSETQ. CDR3 length: 13 amino acids. PCR amplification relied on 60 Vbeta primers (plus 13 Jbeta primers). Using immunoSEQ multiplex PCR, the repertoire was profiled, and TCRdb retains in-frame clones only, with some absent. The repertoire consists of 55,000 to 80,000 clones, with roughly four fifths occurring once and the leading ten covering about 7.1%.

Sequences were obtained from PBMCs. J is TRBJ1-1 and V is TRBV5-1; TRBD1 aligns across 7 bases. This TCR came from a woman in her 30s in good health and CMV-seropositive. CDR3 loop: CASSLDRGSEAFF. As DNA, the CDR3 is TGCGCCAGCAGCTTGGACAGGGGTAGTGAAGCTTTCTTT.